This TCR beta chain was retrieved from a study of T cells in localized non-small cell lung cancer. Regarding the study as a whole: Greater T cell density in blood accompanied longer overall survival. Adjacent uninvolved lung had the highest clonality, suggesting focused antigen responses. Median about 58 top-100 tumor clones were shared with paired adjacent lung.

Notes on this clone: Its antigen is not identified.

Sequenced by immunoSEQ multiplex PCR; TCRdb stores in-frame clones only, minus some. The sample holds 65,000 or so clones, 81% seen once. The sequencing here drew on PBMCs, taken before any cancer treatment. The receptor was isolated from a man aged 40 to 70 with stage II lung adenocarcinoma.

Here the CDR3 reads CASSPLPDGQGPDTQYF. The CDR3 nucleotides are TGTGCCAGCAGTCCATTACCCGACGGACAGGGGCCAGATACGCAGTATTTT. The rearrangement uses TRBV28 and TRBJ2-3; 9 bases align to TRBD1. The germline gives CDR1 MDHEN, CDR2 SYDVKM. Trimming at V came to 5 bases and at J to 4 bases, leaving 13 bases not matched to a gene. This CDR3 contains 17 residues.